This T cell receptor beta chain is drawn from a study of cytotoxic CD8 clonotypes in ibrutinib-treated CLL. The CDR3 extends over 13 amino acids. Trimming took 8 bases from V and 4 from J; bases not matched to a gene: 5. The germline V gene encodes CDR1 GTSNPN and CDR2 SVGIG (reference sequence). Measured with immunoSEQ multiplex PCR; TCRdb has only the in-frame clones, and not every one. Of 90,000 to 100,000 clones in the sample, more than 75% are singletons; the top ten hold around 32%. The rearrangement links TRBV30 to TRBJ2-3; TRBD1 matches 11 bases. The sample here was PBMCs, taken after 12 months of ibrutinib treatment. The TCR sequence derives from a human donor with chronic lymphocytic leukemia. CDR3 nucleotide sequence: TGTGCCGGACAGGGGGCAGTGGCAGATACGCAGTATTTT. Translated: CAGQGAVADTQYF.